This note documents a single TCR beta chain sequence. This record comes from a study of T cells after yellow fever vaccination. TCRdb re-called the 5' RACE reads with MiXCR, one entry per CDR3 protein. Counted here are about 330,000 distinct CDR3 sequences, 7% to 9% occurring once; the ten biggest clones make up 17%. The CDR3 loop spans 16 amino acids. Per the germline V gene, CDR1 is MRHNA and CDR2 is SNTAGT. The V and J ends lost 2 bases and 5 bases, in that order; junction bases with no gene match: 8. The chain joins TRBV6-4 to TRBJ2-2; 7 nucleotides match TRBD1. This receptor was identified in a man aged 18 to 30 who received the YFV17D yellow fever vaccine. The material was PBMCs, obtained 45 days after the first yellow fever vaccination. The DNA for the CDR3 is TGTGCCAGCAGTGACCGTCACAGGGGTAATACCGGGGAGCTGTTTTTT. Amino acids: CASSDRHRGNTGELFF.